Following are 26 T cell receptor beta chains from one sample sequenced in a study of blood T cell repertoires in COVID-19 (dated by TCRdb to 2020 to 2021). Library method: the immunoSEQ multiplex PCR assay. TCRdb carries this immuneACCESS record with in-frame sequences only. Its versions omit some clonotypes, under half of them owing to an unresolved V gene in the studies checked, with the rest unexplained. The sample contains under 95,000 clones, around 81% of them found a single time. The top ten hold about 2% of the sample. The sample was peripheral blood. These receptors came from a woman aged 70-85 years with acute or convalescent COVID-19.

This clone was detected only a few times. CDR3 in amino acids: CASSGKSRPGQGLSGANVLTF. The CDR3 DNA follows: TGCGCCAGCAGCGGAAAGTCACGTCCGGGACAGGGCCTCTCTGGGGCCAACGTCCTGACTTTC. The chain is built from TRBV5-1 and TRBJ2-6; TRBD1 matches 9 bases. V gave up 4 bases and J gave up 0 bases; unmatched junction bases: 17. CDR3 length equals 21 residues. Looked up from germline, CDR1 is SGHRS and CDR2 is YFSETQ.

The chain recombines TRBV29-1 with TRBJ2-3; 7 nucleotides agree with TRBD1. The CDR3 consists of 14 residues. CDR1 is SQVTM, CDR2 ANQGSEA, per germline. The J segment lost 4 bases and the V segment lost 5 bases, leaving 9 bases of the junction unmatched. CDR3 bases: TGCAGCGTTTCTGGCATTGACAGGGCAGATACGCAGTATTTT. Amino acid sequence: CSVSGIDRADTQYF.

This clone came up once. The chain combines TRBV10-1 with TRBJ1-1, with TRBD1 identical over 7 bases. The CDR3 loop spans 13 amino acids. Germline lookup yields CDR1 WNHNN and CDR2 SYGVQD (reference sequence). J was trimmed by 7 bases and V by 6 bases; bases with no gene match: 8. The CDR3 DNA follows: TGCGCCAGCAGGGCCGTTGGGGACAGTGAAGCTTTCTTT. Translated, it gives CASRAVGDSEAFF.

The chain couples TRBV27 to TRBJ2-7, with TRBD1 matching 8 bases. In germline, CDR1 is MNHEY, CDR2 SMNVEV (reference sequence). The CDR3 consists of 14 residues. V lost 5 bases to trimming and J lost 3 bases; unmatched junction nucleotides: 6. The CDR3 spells CASSPDRGNYEQYF. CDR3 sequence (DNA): TGTGCCAGCAGTCCCGACAGGGGAAACTACGAGCAGTACTTC.

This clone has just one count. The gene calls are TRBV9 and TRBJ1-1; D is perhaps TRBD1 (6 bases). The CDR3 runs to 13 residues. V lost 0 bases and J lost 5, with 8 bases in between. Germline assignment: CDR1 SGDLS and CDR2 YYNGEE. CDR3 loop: CASSVGGQTEAFF. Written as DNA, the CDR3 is TGTGCCAGCAGCGTAGGGGGGCAAACTGAAGCTTTCTTT.

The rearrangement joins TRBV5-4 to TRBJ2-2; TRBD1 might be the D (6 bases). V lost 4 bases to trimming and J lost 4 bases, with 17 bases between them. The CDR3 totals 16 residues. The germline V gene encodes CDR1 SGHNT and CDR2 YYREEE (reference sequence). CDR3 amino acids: CASSDARTVSTGELFF. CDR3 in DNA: TGTGCCAGCAGCGACGCCCGGACAGTGAGCACCGGGGAGCTGTTTTTT.

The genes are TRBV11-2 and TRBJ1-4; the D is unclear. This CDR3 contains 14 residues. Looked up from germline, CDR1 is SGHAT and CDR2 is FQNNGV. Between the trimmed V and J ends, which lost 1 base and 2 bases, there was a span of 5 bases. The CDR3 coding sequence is TGTGCCAGCAGCTTAGGGGAGACTAATGAAAAACTGTTTTTT. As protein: CASSLGETNEKLFF. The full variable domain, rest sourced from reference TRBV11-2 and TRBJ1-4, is EAGVAQSPRYKIIEKRQSVAFWCNPISGHATLYWYQQILGQGPKLLIQFQNNGVVDDSQLPKDRFSAERLKGVDSTLKIQPAKLEDSAVYLCASSLGETNEKLFFGSGTQLSVL.

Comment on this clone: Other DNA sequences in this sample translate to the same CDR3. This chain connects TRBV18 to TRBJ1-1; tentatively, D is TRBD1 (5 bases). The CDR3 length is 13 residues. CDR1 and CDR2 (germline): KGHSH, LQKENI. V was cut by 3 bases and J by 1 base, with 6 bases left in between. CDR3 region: CASSPGQNTEAFF. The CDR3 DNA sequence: TGTGCCAGCTCACCGGGGCAGAACACTGAAGCTTTCTTT.

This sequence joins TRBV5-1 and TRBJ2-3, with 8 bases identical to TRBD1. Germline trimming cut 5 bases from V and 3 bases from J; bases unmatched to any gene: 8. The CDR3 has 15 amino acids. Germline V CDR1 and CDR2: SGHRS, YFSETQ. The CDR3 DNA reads TGCGCCAGCAGTAAAGGGACAGGTAATACAGATACGCAGTATTTT. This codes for CASSKGTGNTDTQYF.

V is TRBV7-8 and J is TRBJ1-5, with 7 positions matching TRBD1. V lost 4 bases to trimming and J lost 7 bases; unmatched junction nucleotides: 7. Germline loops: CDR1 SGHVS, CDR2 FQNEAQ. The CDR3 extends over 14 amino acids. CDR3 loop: CASSWDSISQPQHF. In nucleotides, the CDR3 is TGTGCCAGCAGCTGGGACAGCATTTCGCAGCCCCAGCATTTT.

This CDR3 reads CASSIEASPVSYEQYF. CDR3 in DNA: TGCGCCAGCAGCATTGAAGCTAGCCCCGTCTCCTACGAGCAGTACTTC. The rearrangement joins TRBV5-1 to TRBJ2-7; a possible D gene is TRBD2 (5 bases). V lost 4 bases to trimming and J lost 0 bases, with 17 bases between them. This CDR3 contains 16 residues. Germline V gene data show CDR1 as SGHRS and CDR2 as YFSETQ.

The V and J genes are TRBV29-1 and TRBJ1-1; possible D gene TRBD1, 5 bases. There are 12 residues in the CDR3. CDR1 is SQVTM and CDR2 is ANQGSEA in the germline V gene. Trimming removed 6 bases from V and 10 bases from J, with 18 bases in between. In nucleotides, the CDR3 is TGCAGCGTGAACACTGGGGGGGAGCGAGCTTTCTTT. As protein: CSVNTGGERAFF.

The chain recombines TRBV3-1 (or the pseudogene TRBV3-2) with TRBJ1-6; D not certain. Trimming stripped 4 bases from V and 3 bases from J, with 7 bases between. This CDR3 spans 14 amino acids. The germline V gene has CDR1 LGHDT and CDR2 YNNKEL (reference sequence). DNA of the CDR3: TGTGCCAGCAGCCCCTACAGCTATAATTCACCCCTCCACTTT. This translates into CASSPYSYNSPLHF.

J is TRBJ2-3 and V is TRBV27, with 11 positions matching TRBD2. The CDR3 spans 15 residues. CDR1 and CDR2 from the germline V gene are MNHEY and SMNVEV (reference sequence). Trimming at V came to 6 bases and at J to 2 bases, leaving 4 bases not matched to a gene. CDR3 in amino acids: CASRTLAGDTDTQYF. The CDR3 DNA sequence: TGTGCCAGCAGGACACTAGCGGGGGACACAGATACGCAGTATTTT.

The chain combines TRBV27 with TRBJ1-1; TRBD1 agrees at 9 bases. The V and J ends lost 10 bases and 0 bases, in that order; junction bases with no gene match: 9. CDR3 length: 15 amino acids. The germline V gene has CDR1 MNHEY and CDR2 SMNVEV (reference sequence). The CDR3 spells CATKPTGGLNTEAFF. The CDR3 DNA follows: TGTGCCACGAAACCCACAGGGGGCTTGAACACTGAAGCTTTCTTT.

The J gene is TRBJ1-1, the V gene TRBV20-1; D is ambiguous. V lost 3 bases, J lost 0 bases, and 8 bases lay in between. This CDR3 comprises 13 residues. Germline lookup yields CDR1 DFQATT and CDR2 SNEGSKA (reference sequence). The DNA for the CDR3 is TGCAGTGCTAGTCAGGATATGAACACTGAAGCTTTCTTT. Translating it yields CSASQDMNTEAFF.

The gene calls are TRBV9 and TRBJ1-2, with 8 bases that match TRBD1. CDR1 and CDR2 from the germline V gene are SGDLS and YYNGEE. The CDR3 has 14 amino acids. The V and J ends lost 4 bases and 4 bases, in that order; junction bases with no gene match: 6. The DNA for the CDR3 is TGTGCCAGCAGCCGAGACAGGGGAGTCTATGGCTACACCTTC. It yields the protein CASSRDRGVYGYTF.

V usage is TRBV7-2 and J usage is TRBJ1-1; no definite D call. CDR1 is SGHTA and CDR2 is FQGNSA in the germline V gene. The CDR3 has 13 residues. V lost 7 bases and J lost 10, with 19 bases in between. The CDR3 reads CASTFVGELGAFF. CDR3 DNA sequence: TGTGCCAGCACCTTCGTCGGGGAGCTCGGAGCTTTCTTT. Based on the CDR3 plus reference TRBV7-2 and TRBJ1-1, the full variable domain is GAGVSQSPSNKVTEKGKDVELRCDPISGHTALYWYRQSLGQGLEFLIYFQGNSAPDKSGLPSDRFSAERTGGSVSTLTIQRTQQEDSAVYLCASTFVGELGAFFGQGTRLTVV.

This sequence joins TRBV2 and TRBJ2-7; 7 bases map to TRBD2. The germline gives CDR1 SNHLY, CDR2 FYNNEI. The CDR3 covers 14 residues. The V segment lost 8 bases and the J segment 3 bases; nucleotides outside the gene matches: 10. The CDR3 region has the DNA TGTGCCAGCGGGCGGGCTGGCGGGGGCTACGAGCAGTACTTC. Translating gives CASGRAGGGYEQYF.

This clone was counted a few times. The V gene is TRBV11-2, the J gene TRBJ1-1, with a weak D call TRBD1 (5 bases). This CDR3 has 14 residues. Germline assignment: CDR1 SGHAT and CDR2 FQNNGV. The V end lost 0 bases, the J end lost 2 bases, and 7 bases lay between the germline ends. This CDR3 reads CASSLDRANTEAFF. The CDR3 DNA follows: TGTGCCAGCAGCTTAGACAGGGCCAACACTGAAGCTTTCTTT.

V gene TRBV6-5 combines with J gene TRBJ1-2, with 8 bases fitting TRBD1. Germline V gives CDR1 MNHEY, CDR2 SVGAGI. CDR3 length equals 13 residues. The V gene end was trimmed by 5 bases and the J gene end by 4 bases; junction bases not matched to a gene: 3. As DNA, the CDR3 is TGTGCCAGCAGTCCAGGGGGCAGCTATGGCTACACCTTC. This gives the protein CASSPGGSYGYTF.

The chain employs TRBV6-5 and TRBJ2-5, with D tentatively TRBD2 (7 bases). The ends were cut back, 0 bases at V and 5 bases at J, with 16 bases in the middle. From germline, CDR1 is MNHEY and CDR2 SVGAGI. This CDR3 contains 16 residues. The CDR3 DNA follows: TGTGCCAGCAGTTACTCGAGTAACGGGGGGCGGGAGACCCAGTACTTC. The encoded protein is CASSYSSNGGRETQYF.

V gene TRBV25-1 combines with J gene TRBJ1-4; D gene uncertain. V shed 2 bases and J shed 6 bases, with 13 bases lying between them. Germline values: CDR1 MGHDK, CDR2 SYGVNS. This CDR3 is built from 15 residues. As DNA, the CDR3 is TGTGCCAGCAGTGAAAGTTTGGGGAGGGATGAAAAACTGTTTTTT. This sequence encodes CASSESLGRDEKLFF.

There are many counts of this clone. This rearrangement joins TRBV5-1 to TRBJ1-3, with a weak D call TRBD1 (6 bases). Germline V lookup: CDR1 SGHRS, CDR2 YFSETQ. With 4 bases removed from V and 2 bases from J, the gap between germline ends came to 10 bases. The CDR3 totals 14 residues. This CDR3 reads CASSTGQPGNTIYF. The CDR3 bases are TGCGCCAGCAGCACAGGACAGCCTGGAAACACCATATATTTT.

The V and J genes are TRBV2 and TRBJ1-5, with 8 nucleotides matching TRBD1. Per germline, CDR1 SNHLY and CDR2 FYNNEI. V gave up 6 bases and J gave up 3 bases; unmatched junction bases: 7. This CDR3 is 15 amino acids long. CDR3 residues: CASREQGGDNQPQHF. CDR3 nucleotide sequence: TGTGCCAGCAGGGAACAGGGGGGTGACAATCAGCCCCAGCATTTT.

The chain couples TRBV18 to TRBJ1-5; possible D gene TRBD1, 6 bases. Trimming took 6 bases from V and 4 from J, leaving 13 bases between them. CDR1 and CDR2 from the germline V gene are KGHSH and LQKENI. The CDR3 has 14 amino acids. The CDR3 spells CASSLPGTNQPQHF. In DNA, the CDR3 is TGTGCCAGCTCGCTTCCCGGGACAAATCAGCCCCAGCATTTT.